Included here is one T cell receptor (beta chain) sequence, with context. Its specificity is not known. The second PCR ran roughly 7 to 12 cycles with a sample-barcoded 5' primer and J-beta primers. TCRdb analysed the 5' RACE reads with MiXCR anew, one entry per CDR3 protein. The profile shows about 730,000 distinct CDR3 sequences, roughly two fifths of them singletons. This entry is derived from a study of blood T cells in healthy people across ages. Findings of the study overall: PBMCs were not sorted, which prevented a conclusive comparison of naive versus antigen-experienced cells.

Material for sequencing was blood. The receptor was derived from a woman between 55 and 75 years old in good health.

Here the CDR3 DNA reads TGTGCCATCAGTGATTTGGACAGGGGGCCTTTTACCGAGCAGTACTTC. As protein: CAISDLDRGPFTEQYF. The gene calls are TRBV10-3 and TRBJ2-7, with 11 bases aligning to TRBD1. The germline gives CDR1 ENHRY, CDR2 SYGVKD. Trimming removed 3 bases from V and 6 bases from J; junction bases left unmatched: 10. The CDR3 has 16 residues.